Sequencing of this TCR beta chain was carried out in a study of regulatory T cells in long-lasting Graves disease. Study-level results: TRBV28 was favored in persistent disease, as were TRBJ1-2 and TRBJ2-5.

Details on this clonotype: Its antigen is undetermined.

As to time point: newly diagnosed GD, antithyroid drugs for less than 3 months. Following extraction of RNA from PBMCs, that RNA was used to make the TCR library. Libraries of TCR beta came from iRepertoire HTBI primers plus Arm-PCR of CDR3 regions. MiXCR, run by TCRdb on the multiplex PCR reads, gives a single entry per CDR3 protein. The sample includes around 450,000 distinct CDR3 sequences, 16% seen only once; the top ten take approximately 12%. Deletions cut 8 bases from V and 2 bases from J, with 17 bases between. Germline-derived CDR1 and CDR2 are MDHEN and SYDVKM. The CDR3 spans 15 residues. These same data were also listed under a study on T cells in Graves' hyperthyroidism and ophthalmopathy. As that study records: The majority of expanded thyroid clonotypes above 0.001 also appeared in blood. Model output signaled ophthalmopathy a median roughly 6 months ahead of onset.

This sequence originates from a man in his forties with Graves disease. Sequencing used peripheral blood mononuclear cells (PBMCs), obtained at new diagnosis, from a patient treated with antithyroid drugs. The chain joins TRBV28 to TRBJ2-3; a weak D match, TRBD1 (5 bases). The CDR3 sequence: CASGRLSGFTDTQYF. As DNA, the CDR3 is TGTGCCAGCGGTCGACTGTCAGGGTTCACAGATACGCAGTATTTT. The full variable domain, rest sourced from reference TRBV28 and TRBJ2-3, is DVKVTQSSRYLVKRTGEKVFLECVQDMDHENMFWYRQDPGLGLRLIYFSYDVKMKEKGDIPEGYSVSREKKERFSLILESASTNQTSMYLCASGRLSGFTDTQYFGPGTRLTVL.